The following is a T cell receptor beta chain sequence with its context. The antigen is unknown. Time point denoted: newly diagnosed, previously untreated cHL patient sample. Here immunoSEQ multiplex PCR was the method, and the copy in TCRdb shows in-frame clones only, minus some. The table lists around 17,000 clones, 90% of them singletons. The data derive from a study of PD-1 blockade in classical Hodgkin lymphoma. Study-wide results and caveats: Undefined causes, possibly disease activity or prior therapy, underlie the repertoire differences. Baseline TCR diversity was reportedly lower in newly diagnosed patients than in healthy donors. It was reported as lower still in relapsed/refractory patients.

V was shortened by 6 bases and J by 6 bases, with 8 bases between the two germline ends. The CDR3 runs to 12 residues. Germline V gene sequence: CDR1 MNHNY, CDR2 SVGAGI (reference sequence). This receptor was obtained from a human donor with classical Hodgkin lymphoma. The V and J genes are TRBV6-6 and TRBJ2-2; D unclear. The sequencing input was peripheral blood mononuclear cells (PBMCs). The chain's CDR3 is CASSEVAGELFF. The CDR3 DNA reads as TGTGCCAGCAGCGAGGTTGCCGGGGAGCTGTTTTTT.